These T cell receptor beta chains were read from a single sample in a study of circulating and synovial CD4+ cells in juvenile arthritis. Only in-frame clones appear in the TCRdb table, and some are missing; sequencing was by immunoSEQ multiplex PCR. The data show about 33,000 clones, nearly 95% seen once. Sequencing used CD4+ T cells from blood. The receptors were gathered from a human donor with juvenile idiopathic arthritis. The CDR3 runs from the conserved cysteine through the conserved F or W. Fields, in order: clone size, J gene, D gene, V gene, CDR3 DNA, CDR3 protein. The D gene is left open where the match is weak. Size values are once, few and many counts, or a class for expanded clones, and some rows have none.

>few|TRBJ1-1|.|TRBV5-8
TGTGCCAGCAGCCATGGGTCCACGGGCACTGAAGCTTTCTTT
CASSHGSTGTEAFF
>.|TRBJ2-5|.|TRBV7-2
TGTGCCAGCAGCAGCCGGGTCGCGGAACAAGAGACCCAGTACTTC
CASSSRVAEQETQYF
>.|TRBJ1-4|TRBD1|TRBV7-9
TGTGCCAGCAGCTTAGCCCCTTGGGACAGAAATGAAAAACTGTTTTTT
CASSLAPWDRNEKLFF
>.|TRBJ1-6|.|TRBV30
TGTGCCTGGAGCCCCCGCCGAACGAGCCAGGGAAATTCACCCCTCCACTTT
CAWSPRRTSQGNSPLHF
>.|TRBJ1-2|TRBD1|TRBV28
TGTGCCAGCAGCCCAGGACAGGGGCCTTTATATGGCTACACCTTC
CASSPGQGPLYGYTF
>.|TRBJ2-7|.|TRBV5-6
TGTGCCAGCAGCTCGGGGGACGGCTACGAGCAGTACTTC
CASSSGDGYEQYF
>.|TRBJ2-5|TRBD1|TRBV2
TGTGCCAGCTCTGAAGGACAGGGAGATGGGCAGTACTTC
CASSEGQGDGQYF
>.|TRBJ2-1|TRBD1|TRBV2
TGTGCCAGCAATGGACAGGTGGAGTTCTTC
CASNGQVEFF
>.|TRBJ2-1|TRBD2|TRBV5-6
TGTGCCAGCATCCCGGGACTAGCGGACAATGAGCAGTTCTTC
CASIPGLADNEQFF
>.|TRBJ2-1|TRBD2|TRBV7-2
TGTGCCAGCAGGTTAGCGGGGGGGACCGATGAGCAGTTCTTC
CASRLAGGTDEQFF
>.|TRBJ2-5|.|TRBV27
TGTGCCAGCAGTTTTAAAGAGACCCAGTACTTC
CASSFKETQYF
>.|TRBJ1-1|TRBD1|TRBV7-9
TGTGCCAGCAGCCCGGGGACAGGCTCAAAAGCTTTCTTT
CASSPGTGSKAFF
>.|TRBJ2-5|.|TRBV7-6
TGTGCCAGCAGCTCAACACCTGCGGGGGCCGCCCAGACCCAGTACTTC
CASSSTPAGAAQTQYF
>.|TRBJ2-3|.|TRBV30
TGTGCCTGGAGCGCGAGCACAGATACGCAGTATTTT
CAWSASTDTQYF
>.|TRBJ2-1|TRBD2|TRBV28
TGTGCCAGCAGTTTACAACTAGCGGGAGAGCAGTTCTTC
CASSLQLAGEQFF
>.|TRBJ2-5|.|TRBV11-2
TGTGCCAGCAGGGTGGGGGAGGCAGAGACCCAGTACTTC
CASRVGEAETQYF
>.|TRBJ2-7|.|TRBV19
TGTGCCAGTTCTAGGATAGCGGAGAGGGGCGAGCAGTACTTC
CASSRIAERGEQYF
>.|TRBJ2-7|.|TRBV2
TGTGCCAGCAGTGATGGGGCAGGCCTGGGGCAGTACTTC
CASSDGAGLGQYF
>.|TRBJ2-7|TRBD2|TRBV28
TGTGCCAGCAGCTCCCACGGGGGAGGGATCTCCTACGAGCAGTACTTC
CASSSHGGGISYEQYF
>.|TRBJ2-7|TRBD1|TRBV7-8
TGTGCCAGCAGCTTAGATTTCGGGACAGGGTCCTACGAGCAGTACTTC
CASSLDFGTGSYEQYF
>.|TRBJ2-7|.|TRBV5-1
TGCGCCAGCAGCTTATCGAAAACCCAGGGCTCCTACGAGCAGTACTTC
CASSLSKTQGSYEQYF
>once|TRBJ2-7|TRBD2|TRBV4-3
TGCGCCAGCAGCCAAGACTACCGGACTAGCGGGAGAGGCGAGCAGTACTTC
CASSQDYRTSGRGEQYF
>.|TRBJ1-2|TRBD1|TRBV19
TGTGCCAGTAGTCTCCCCGGGACAGGGAACGGCTACACCTTC
CASSLPGTGNGYTF
>.|TRBJ2-5|.|TRBV7-2
TGTGCCAGCAGCTTATGGGGGAGGGAGACCCAGTACTTC
CASSLWGRETQYF
>.|TRBJ1-6|.|TRBV30
TGTGCCTGGAGTCTAAACCAGGGCCCCTATAATTCCCCCCTCCACTTT
CAWSLNQGPYNSPLHF
>.|TRBJ1-1|.|TRBV7-3
TGTGCCAGGAACGGGGGGCATCCCATGAACACTGAAGCTTTCTTT
CARNGGHPMNTEAFF
>.|TRBJ2-2|.|TRBV28
TGTGCCAGCAGTTTAGGGGGGTCTGGGGAGCTGTTTTTT
CASSLGGSGELFF
>.|TRBJ2-3|.|TRBV18
TGTGCCAGCTCACCGACCCGGAGCAGCCTCACAGATACGCAGTATTTT
CASSPTRSSLTDTQYF
>.|TRBJ2-1|TRBD2|TRBV7-9
TGTGCCAGCAGCCCTATTTTGAGCGGGGGGGGGTGGAATGAGCAGTTCTTC
CASSPILSGGGWNEQFF
>.|TRBJ1-5|.|TRBV28
TGTGCCAGCAGTTTAGGGGGGAGCAATCAGCCCCAGCATTTT
CASSLGGSNQPQHF
>.|TRBJ2-7|TRBD1|TRBV28
TGTGCCAGCAGTTTACTCCCGGACAGGGGAATACTCGAGCAGTACTTC
CASSLLPDRGILEQYF
>.|TRBJ1-1|.|TRBV18
TGTGCCAGCTCACCCGGTGCCGAGGGAGGTGAAGCTTTCTTT
CASSPGAEGGEAFF
>.|TRBJ2-7|TRBD2|TRBV4-3
TGCGCCAGCAGCCGGACTAGCGGGGATTACGAGCAGTACTTC
CASSRTSGDYEQYF
>.|TRBJ2-7|.|TRBV28
TGTGCCAGCAAGACCGGGACTCCTTACGAGCAGTACTTC
CASKTGTPYEQYF
>.|TRBJ2-5|.|TRBV9
TGTGCCAGCAGCACTCGCCCCTCGGAGACCCAGTACTTC
CASSTRPSETQYF
>.|TRBJ2-1|.|TRBV27
TGTGCCAGCAGTTCGCAGGGTGAGACCTACAATGAGCAGTTCTTC
CASSSQGETYNEQFF
>.|TRBJ2-3|.|TRBV6-4
TGTGCCAGCAGTGACTCGGGCAGGGTGTTAGATACGCAGTATTTT
CASSDSGRVLDTQYF
>once|TRBJ2-1|TRBD2|TRBV2
TGTGCCAGCAGTGAAGCGGGACTAGCCTCTAATGAGCAGTTCTTC
CASSEAGLASNEQFF
>.|TRBJ2-1|TRBD1|TRBV10-3
TGTGCCATCAGAAGACAGGGTTTTGGGTACAGTGAGCAGTTCTTC
CAIRRQGFGYSEQFF
>.|TRBJ1-1|.|TRBV18
TGTGCCAGCTCACTCCTGACACAGGGTGCTGCTACTGAAGCTTTCTTT
CASSLLTQGAATEAFF
>.|TRBJ2-3|TRBD2|TRBV5-4
TGTGCCAGCAGCACTAGCGGGGGCCCAGATACGCAGTATTTT
CASSTSGGPDTQYF
>few|TRBJ2-3|.|TRBV4-3
TGCGCCAGCAGCCAAGACAGCAGGTATGGCACAGATACGCAGTATTTT
CASSQDSRYGTDTQYF
>once|TRBJ2-1|TRBD1|TRBV25-1
TGTGCCAGCAGTGACCCGGGACAGGGGGCCAGTGAGCAGTTCTTC
CASSDPGQGASEQFF
>.|TRBJ2-5|.|TRBV5-1
TGCGCCAGCAGCTTGATCAGGGACCAAGAGACCCAGTACTTC
CASSLIRDQETQYF
>.|TRBJ1-1|TRBD1|TRBV9
TGTGCCAGCAGCGAACGGGACAGGGGGCGAACTGAAGCTTTCTTT
CASSERDRGRTEAFF
>.|TRBJ2-3|TRBD2|TRBV27
TGTGCCAGCCTCCCGGCGGGAGGAAATACGCAGTATTTT
CASLPAGGNTQYF